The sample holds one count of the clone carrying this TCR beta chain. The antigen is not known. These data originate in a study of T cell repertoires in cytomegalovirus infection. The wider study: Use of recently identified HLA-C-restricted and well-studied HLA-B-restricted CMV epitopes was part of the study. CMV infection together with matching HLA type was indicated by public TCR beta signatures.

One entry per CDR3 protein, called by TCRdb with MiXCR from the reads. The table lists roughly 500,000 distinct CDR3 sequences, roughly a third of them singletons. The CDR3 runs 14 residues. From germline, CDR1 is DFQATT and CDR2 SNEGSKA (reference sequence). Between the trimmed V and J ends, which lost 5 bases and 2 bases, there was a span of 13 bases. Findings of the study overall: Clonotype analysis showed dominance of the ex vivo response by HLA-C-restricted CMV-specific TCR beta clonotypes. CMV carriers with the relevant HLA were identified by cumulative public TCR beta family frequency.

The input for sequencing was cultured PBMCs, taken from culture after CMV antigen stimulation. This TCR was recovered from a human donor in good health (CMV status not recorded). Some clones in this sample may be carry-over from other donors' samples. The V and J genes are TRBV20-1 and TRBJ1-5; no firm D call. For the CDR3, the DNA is TGCAGTGCTTCCAACCTAGGAGGCAATCAGCCCCAGCATTTT. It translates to CSASNLGGNQPQHF.